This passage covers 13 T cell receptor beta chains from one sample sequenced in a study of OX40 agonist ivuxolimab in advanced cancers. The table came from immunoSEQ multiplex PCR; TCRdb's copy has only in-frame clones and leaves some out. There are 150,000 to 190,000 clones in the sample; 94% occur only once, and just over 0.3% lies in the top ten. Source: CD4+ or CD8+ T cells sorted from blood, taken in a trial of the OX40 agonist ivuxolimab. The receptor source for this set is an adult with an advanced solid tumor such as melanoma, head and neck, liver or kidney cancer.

The CDR3 DNA follows: TGTGCCAGTAGTCTGGACAGGGCGTACGAGCAGTACTTC. Translation: CASSLDRAYEQYF. The chain employs TRBV19 and TRBJ2-7; 8 nucleotides match TRBD1. CDR3 length equals 13 residues. J lost 4 bases, V lost 5 bases, and 4 bases had no gene match. Germline CDR1 and CDR2: LNHDA and SQIVND (reference sequence).

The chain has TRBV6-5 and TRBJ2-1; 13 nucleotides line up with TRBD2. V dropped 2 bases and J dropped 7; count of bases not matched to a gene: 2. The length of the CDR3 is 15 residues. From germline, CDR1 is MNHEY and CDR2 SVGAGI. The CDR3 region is CASSYTSGGVNEQFF. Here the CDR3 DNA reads TGTGCCAGCAGTTACACTAGCGGGGGGGTAAATGAGCAGTTCTTC.

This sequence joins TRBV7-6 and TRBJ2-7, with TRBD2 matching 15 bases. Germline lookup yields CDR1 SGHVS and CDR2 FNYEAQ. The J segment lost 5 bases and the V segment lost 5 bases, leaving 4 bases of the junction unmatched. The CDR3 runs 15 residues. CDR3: CASSPGTSGRNEQYF. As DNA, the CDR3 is TGTGCCAGCAGCCCCGGGACTAGCGGGAGGAACGAGCAGTACTTC.

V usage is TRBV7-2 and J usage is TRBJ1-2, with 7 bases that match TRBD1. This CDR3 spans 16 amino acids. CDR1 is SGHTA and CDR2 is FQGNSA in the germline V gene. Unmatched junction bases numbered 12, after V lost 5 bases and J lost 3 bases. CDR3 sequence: CASSLSDRVVDYGYTF. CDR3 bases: TGTGCCAGCAGCCTTAGCGACAGGGTAGTTGACTATGGCTACACCTTC.

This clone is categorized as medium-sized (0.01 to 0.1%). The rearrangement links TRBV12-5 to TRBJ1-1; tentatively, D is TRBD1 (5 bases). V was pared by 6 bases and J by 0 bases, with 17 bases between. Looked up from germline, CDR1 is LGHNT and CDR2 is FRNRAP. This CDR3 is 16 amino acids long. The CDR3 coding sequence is TGTGCTAGTGGCTATGCCCGGACACCCATGAACACTGAAGCTTTCTTT. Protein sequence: CASGYARTPMNTEAFF. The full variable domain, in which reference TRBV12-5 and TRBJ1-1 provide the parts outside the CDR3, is DARVTQTPRHKVTEMGQEVTMRCQPILGHNTVFWYRQTMMQGLELLAYFRNRAPLDDSGMPKDRFSAEMPDATLATLKIQPSEPRDSAVYFCASGYARTPMNTEAFFGQGTRLTVV.

CDR3 residues: CASAPARSNEKLFF. The CDR3 DNA reads as TGTGCCAGCGCTCCTGCCAGGTCTAATGAAAAACTGTTTTTT. The chain has TRBV6-1 and TRBJ1-4; D is undetermined. The CDR3 is 14 amino acids. The V gene's germline CDR1 is MNHNS and CDR2 SASEGT. V was clipped by 8 bases and J by 3 bases, with 13 bases between them.

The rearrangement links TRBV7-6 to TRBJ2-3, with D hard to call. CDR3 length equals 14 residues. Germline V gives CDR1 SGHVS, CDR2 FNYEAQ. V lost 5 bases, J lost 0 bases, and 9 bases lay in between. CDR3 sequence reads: CASSPGPSTDTQYF. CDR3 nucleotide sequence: TGTGCCAGCAGCCCAGGACCTAGCACAGATACGCAGTATTTT.

This chain's CDR3 is CASSFRDRGRTGEQYF. CDR3 DNA: TGTGCCAGCAGTTTCCGGGACAGGGGTAGGACTGGCGAGCAGTACTTC. V usage is TRBV27 and J usage is TRBJ2-7, with 10 bases that match TRBD1. Germline V CDR1 and CDR2: MNHEY, SMNVEV (reference sequence). The CDR3 covers 16 residues. V gave up 3 bases and J gave up 6 bases; unmatched junction bases: 11.

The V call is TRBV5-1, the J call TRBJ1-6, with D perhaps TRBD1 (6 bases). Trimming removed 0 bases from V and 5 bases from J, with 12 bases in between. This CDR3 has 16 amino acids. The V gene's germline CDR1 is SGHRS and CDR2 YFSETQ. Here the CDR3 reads CASSLGPTGNNSPLHF. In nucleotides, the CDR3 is TGCGCCAGCAGCTTGGGCCCGACAGGCAATAATTCACCCCTCCACTTT.

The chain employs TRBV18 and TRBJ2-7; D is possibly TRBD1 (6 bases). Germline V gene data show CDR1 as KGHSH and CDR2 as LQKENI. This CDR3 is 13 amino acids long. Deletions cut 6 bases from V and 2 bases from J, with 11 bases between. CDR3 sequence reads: CASSRTDTYEQYF. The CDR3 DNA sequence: TGTGCCAGCTCTCGGACAGACACCTACGAGCAGTACTTC. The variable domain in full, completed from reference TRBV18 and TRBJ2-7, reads NAGVMQNPRHLVRRRGQEARLRCSPMKGHSHVYWYRQLPEEGLKFMVYLQKENIIDESGMPKERFSAEFPKEGPSILRIQQVVRGDSAAYFCASSRTDTYEQYFGPGTRLTVT.

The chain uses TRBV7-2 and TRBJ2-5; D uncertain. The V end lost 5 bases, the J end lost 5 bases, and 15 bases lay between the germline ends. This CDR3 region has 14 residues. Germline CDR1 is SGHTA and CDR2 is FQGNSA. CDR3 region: CASSPRPVRETQYF. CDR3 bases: TGTGCCAGCAGCCCCCGGCCCGTCCGGGAGACCCAGTACTTC.

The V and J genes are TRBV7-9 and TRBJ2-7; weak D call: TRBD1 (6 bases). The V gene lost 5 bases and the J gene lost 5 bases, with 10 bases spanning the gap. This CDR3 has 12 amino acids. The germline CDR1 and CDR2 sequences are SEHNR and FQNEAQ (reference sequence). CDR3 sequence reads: CASSPDSNEQYF. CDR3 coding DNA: TGTGCCAGCAGCCCGGACAGCAACGAGCAGTACTTC.

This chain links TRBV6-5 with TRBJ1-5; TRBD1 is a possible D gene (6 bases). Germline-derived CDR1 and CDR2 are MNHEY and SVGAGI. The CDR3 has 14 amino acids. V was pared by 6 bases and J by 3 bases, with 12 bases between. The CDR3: CASSPTGNNQPQHF. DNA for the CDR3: TGTGCCAGCAGCCCCACAGGGAACAATCAGCCCCAGCATTTT.